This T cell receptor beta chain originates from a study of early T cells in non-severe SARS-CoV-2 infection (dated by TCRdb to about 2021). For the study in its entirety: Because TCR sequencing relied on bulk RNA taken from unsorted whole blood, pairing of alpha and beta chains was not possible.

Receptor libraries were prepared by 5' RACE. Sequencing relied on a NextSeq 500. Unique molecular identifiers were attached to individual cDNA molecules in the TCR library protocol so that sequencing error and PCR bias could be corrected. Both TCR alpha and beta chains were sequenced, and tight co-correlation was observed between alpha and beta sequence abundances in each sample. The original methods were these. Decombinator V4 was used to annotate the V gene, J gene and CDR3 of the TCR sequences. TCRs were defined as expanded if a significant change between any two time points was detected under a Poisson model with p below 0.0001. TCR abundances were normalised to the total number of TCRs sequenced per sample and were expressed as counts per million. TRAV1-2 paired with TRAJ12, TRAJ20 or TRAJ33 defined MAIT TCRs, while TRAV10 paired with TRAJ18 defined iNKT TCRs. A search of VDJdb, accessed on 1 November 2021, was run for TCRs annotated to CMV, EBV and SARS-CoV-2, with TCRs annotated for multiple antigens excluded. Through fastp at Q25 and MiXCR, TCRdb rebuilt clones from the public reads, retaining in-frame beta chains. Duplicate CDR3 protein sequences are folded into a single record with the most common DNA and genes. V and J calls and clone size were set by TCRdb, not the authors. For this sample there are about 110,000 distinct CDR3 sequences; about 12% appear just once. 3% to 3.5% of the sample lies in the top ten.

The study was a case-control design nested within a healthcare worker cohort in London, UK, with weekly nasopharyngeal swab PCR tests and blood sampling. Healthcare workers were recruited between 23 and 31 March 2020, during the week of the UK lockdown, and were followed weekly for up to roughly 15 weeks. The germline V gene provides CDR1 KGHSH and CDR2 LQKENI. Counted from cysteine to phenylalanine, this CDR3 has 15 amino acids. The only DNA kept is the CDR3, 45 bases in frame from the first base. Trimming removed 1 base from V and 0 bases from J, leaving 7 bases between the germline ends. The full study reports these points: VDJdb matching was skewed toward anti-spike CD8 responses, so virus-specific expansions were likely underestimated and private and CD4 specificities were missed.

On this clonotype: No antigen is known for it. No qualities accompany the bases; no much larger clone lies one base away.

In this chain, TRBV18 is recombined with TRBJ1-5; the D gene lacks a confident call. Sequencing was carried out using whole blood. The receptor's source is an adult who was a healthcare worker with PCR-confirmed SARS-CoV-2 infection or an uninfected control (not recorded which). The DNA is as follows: TGTGCCAGCTCACCACTGGGAGGTAGCAATCAGCCCCAGCATTTT. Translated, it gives CASSPLGGSNQPQHF.